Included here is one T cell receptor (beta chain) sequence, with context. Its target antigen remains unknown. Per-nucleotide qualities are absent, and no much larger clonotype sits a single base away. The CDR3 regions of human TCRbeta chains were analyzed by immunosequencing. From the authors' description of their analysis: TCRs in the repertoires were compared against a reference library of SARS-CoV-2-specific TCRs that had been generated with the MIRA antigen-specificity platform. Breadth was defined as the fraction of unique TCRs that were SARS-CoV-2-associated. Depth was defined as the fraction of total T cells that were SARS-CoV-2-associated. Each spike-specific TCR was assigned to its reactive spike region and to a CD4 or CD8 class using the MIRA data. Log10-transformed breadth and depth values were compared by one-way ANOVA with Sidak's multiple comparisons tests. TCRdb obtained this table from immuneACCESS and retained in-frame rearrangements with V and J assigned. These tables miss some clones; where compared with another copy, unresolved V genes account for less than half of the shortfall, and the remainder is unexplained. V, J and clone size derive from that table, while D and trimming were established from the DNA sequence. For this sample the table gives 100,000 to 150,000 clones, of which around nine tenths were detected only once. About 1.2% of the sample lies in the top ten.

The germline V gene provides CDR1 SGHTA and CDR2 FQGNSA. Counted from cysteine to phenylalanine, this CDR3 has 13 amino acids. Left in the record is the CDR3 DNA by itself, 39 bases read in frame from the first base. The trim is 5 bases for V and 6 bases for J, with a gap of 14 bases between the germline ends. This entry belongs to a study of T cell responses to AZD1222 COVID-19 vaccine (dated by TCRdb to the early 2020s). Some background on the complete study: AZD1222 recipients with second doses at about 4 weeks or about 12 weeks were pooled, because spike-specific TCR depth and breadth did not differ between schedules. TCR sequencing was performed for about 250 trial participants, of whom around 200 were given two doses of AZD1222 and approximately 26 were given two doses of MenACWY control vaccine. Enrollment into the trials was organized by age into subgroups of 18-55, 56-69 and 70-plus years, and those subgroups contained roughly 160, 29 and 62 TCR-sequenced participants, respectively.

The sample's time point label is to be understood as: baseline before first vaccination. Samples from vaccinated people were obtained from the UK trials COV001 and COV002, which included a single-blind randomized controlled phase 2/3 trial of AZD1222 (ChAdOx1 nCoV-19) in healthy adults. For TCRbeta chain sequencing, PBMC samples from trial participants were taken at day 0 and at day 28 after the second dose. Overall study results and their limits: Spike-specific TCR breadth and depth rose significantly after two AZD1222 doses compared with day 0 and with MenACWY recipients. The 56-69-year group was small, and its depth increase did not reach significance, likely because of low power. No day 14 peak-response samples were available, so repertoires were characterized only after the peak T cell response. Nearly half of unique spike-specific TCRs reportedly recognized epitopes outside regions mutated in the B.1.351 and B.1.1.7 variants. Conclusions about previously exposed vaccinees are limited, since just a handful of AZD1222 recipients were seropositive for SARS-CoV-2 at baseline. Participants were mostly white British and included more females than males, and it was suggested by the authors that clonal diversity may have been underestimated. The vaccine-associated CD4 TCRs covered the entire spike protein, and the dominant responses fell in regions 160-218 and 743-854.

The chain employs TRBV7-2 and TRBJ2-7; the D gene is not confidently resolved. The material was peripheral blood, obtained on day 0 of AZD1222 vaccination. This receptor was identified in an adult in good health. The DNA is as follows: TGTGCCAGCAGCCTCCTTCCAATTGTCGAGCAGTACTTC. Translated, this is CASSLLPIVEQYF.